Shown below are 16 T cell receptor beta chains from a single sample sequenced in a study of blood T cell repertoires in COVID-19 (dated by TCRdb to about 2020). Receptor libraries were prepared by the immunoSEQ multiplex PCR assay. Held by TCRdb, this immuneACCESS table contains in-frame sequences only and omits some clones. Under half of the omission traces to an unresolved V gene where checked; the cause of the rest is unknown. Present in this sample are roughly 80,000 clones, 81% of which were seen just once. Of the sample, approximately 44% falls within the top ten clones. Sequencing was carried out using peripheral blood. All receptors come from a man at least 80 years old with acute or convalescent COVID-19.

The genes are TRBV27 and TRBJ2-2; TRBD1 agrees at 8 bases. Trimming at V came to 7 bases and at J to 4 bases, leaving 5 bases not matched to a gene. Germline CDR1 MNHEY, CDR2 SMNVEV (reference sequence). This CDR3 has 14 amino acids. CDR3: CASNRGDSTGELFF. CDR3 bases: TGTGCCAGCAACAGGGGGGACAGCACCGGGGAGCTGTTTTTT.

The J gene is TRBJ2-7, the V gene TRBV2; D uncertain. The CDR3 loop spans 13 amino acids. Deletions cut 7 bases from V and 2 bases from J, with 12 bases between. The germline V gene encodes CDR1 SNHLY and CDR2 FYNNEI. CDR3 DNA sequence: TGTGCCAGCATCTTCTACAGCCCCTACGAGCAGTACTTC. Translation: CASIFYSPYEQYF.

Here the CDR3 DNA reads TGTGCCAGCAGCTTAGTGGCAGGGACTAACTCTGGAAACACCATATATTTT. It codes for CASSLVAGTNSGNTIYF. The gene calls are TRBV7-8 and TRBJ1-3, with D perhaps TRBD1 (5 bases). CDR3 size: 17 residues. V was trimmed by 1 base and J by 0 bases, leaving 13 bases between them. The germline gives CDR1 SGHVS, CDR2 FQNEAQ.

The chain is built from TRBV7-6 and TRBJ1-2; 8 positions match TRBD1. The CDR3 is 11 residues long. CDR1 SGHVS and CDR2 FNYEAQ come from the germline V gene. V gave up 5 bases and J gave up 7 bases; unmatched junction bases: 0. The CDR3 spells CASSDRGGYTF. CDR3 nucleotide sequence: TGTGCCAGCAGCGACAGGGGTGGCTACACCTTC.

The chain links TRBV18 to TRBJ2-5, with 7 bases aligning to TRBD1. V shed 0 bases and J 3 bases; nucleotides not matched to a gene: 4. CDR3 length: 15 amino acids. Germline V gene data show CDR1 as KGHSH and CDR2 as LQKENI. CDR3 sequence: CASSPPGQRKETQYF. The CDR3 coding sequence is TGTGCCAGCTCACCACCGGGACAGAGAAAAGAGACCCAGTACTTC.

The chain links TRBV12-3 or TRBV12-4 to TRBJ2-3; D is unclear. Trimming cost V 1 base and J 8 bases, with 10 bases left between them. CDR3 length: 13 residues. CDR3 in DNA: TGTGCCAGCAGTTTAGGACTTGGCTCTACGCAGTATTTT. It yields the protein CASSLGLGSTQYF.

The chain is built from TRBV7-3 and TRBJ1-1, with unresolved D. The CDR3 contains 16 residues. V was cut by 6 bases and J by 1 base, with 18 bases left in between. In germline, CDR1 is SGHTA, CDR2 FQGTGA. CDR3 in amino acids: CASSSMPGRANTEAFF. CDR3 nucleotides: TGTGCCAGCAGTTCCATGCCAGGCCGAGCGAACACTGAAGCTTTCTTT.

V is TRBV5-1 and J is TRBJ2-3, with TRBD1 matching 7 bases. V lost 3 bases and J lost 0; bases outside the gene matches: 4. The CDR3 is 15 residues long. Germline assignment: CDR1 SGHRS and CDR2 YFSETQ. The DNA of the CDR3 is TGCGCCAGCAGCTCCCCGGGACAGAGCACAGATACGCAGTATTTT. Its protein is CASSSPGQSTDTQYF.

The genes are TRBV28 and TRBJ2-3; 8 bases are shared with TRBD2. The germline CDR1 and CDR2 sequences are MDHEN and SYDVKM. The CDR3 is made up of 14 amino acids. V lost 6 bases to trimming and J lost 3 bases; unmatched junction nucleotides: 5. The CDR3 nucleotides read TGTGCCAGCAGCCCCGGGAGGGCTACAGATACGCAGTATTTT. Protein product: CASSPGRATDTQYF.

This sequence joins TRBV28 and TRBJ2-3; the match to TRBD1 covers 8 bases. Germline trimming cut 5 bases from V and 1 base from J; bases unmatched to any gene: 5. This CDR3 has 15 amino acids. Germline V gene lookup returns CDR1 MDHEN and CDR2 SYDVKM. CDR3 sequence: CASSAGTGGTDTQYF. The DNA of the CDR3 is TGTGCCAGCAGTGCAGGGACAGGTGGCACAGATACGCAGTATTTT.

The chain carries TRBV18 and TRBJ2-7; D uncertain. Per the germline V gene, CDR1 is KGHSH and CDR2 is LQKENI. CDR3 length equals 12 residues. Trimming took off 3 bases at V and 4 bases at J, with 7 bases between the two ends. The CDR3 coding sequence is TGTGCCAGCTCACCCCTTAATTACGAGCAGTACTTC. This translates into CASSPLNYEQYF.

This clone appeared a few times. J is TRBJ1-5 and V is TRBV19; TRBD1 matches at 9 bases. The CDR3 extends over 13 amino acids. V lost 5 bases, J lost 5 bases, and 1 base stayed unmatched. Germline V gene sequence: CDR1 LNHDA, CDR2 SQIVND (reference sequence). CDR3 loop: CASSRQGDQPQHF. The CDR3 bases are TGTGCCAGTAGTCGACAGGGGGATCAGCCCCAGCATTTT.

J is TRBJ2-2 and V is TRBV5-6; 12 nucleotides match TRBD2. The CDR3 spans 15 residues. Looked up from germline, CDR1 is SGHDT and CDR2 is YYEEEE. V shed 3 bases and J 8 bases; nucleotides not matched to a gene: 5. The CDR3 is CASSSTSGRSGELFF. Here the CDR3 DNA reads TGTGCCAGCAGCTCGACTAGCGGGAGATCAGGGGAGCTGTTTTTT.

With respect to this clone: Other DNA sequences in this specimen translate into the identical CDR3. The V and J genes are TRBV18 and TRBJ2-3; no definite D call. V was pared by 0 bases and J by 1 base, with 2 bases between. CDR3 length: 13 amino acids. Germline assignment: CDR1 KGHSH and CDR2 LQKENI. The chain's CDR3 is CASSPPGTDTQYF. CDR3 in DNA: TGTGCCAGCTCACCACCCGGCACAGATACGCAGTATTTT.

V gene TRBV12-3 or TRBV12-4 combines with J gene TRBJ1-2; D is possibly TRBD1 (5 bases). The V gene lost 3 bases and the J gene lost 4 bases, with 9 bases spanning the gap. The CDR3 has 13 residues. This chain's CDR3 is CASSLTATYGYTF. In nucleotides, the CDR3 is TGTGCCAGCAGTTTGACAGCCACCTATGGCTACACCTTC.

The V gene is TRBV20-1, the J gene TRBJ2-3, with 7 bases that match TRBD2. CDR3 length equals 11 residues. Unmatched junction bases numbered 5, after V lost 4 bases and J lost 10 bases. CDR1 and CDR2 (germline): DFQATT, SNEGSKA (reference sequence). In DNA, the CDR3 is TGCAGTGCTAACGGGAGGAAGGCGCAGTATTTT. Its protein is CSANGRKAQYF.